A selection of T cell receptor beta chains follows, all from one sample in a study of graft-versus-host responses after intestinal transplantation. These TCRs' antigens remain unknown. Profiling relied on immunoSEQ multiplex PCR, and the TCRdb table lists in-frame clones only, not all of them. This table holds about 80,000 clones, roughly 91% found once. The sequencing here drew on unstimulated CD4+ T cells sorted from spleen or lymph node cells, taken before intestinal transplant. These receptors were collected from a human donor who received an intestinal transplant. The CDR3 runs from the conserved cysteine through the conserved F or W. Each record gives: clone size, CDR3 length, V gene, D gene, J gene, CDR3 protein, CDR3 DNA. D genes are given only for firm matches. Part of the rows lack a size; the others show once, few, many or a class for expanded clones.

.	14	TRBV5-1	TRBD1	TRBJ2-7	CASSEGQGSGEQYF	TGCGCCAGCAGCGAGGGACAGGGGTCGGGGGAGCAGTACTTC
.	18	TRBV5-4	TRBD1	TRBJ2-5	CASSFPHPGQGVGETQYF	TGTGCCAGCAGCTTCCCCCACCCGGGACAGGGGGTAGGGGAGACCCAGTACTTC
.	13	TRBV25-1	.	TRBJ1-4	CASSEWGDEKLFF	TGTGCCAGCAGTGAATGGGGGGATGAAAAACTGTTTTTT
.	13	TRBV6-1	.	TRBJ1-2	CASSEITNYGYTF	TGTGCCAGCAGTGAAATAACTAACTATGGCTACACCTTC
.	13	TRBV9	.	TRBJ1-5	CASSSRGDRPQHF	TGTGCCAGCAGCTCCCGGGGGGACCGGCCCCAGCATTTT
.	12	TRBV10-3	.	TRBJ2-3	CAISVAQDTQYF	TGTGCCATCAGTGTGGCTCAAGATACGCAGTATTTT
.	13	TRBV18	.	TRBJ1-6	CASSPNKNSPLHF	TGTGCCAGCTCACCAAACAAGAATTCACCCCTCCACTTT
.	17	TRBV6-1	TRBD2	TRBJ2-1	CASSEADGTSGRNEQFF	TGTGCCAGCAGTGAAGCGGATGGGACTAGCGGGAGGAATGAGCAGTTCTTC
.	13	TRBV11-2	.	TRBJ1-2	CASSSLPNYGYTF	TGTGCCAGCAGCTCCCTACCTAACTATGGCTACACCTTC
.	17	TRBV4-1	.	TRBJ2-5	CASSPLLGLKGRETQYF	TGCGCCAGCAGCCCCCTATTGGGGCTTAAGGGGAGGGAGACCCAGTACTTC
.	15	TRBV6-5	.	TRBJ1-1	CASSYSQQGYTEAFF	TGTGCCAGCAGTTACTCCCAGCAGGGGTACACTGAAGCTTTCTTT
.	14	TRBV7-2	TRBD1	TRBJ1-2	CASSYDRESYGYTF	TGTGCCAGCAGCTACGACAGGGAATCCTATGGCTACACCTTC
.	14	TRBV27	.	TRBJ1-6	CASSLRGGSHTLHF	TGTGCCAGCAGTCTCCGCGGGGGGTCACACACCCTCCACTTT
.	15	TRBV6-1	TRBD1	TRBJ2-2	CASSADRANTGELFF	TGTGCCAGCAGCGCCGACAGGGCGAACACCGGGGAGCTGTTTTTT
.	13	TRBV6-5	.	TRBJ1-2	CASSYSGGRGYTF	TGTGCCAGCAGTTACTCGGGGGGACGCGGCTACACCTTC
few	15	TRBV19	TRBD2	TRBJ2-1	CASSIASGSYNEQFF	TGTGCCAGTAGTATTGCTAGCGGGAGCTACAATGAGCAGTTCTTC
.	13	TRBV5-1	.	TRBJ1-2	CASSLAGAGGYTF	TGCGCCAGCAGCTTGGCAGGGGCGGGTGGCTACACCTTC
.	14	TRBV9	.	TRBJ1-2	CASSVEIQGKGYTF	TGTGCCAGCAGCGTAGAAATCCAGGGGAAGGGCTACACCTTC
once	18	TRBV4-1	.	TRBJ1-1	CASSLTSGSDLMNTEAFF	TGCGCCAGCAGCCTCACCTCAGGGTCAGACCTCATGAACACTGAAGCTTTCTTT
.	12	TRBV25-1	.	TRBJ2-5	CASSERGETQYF	TGTGCCAGCAGTGAGAGAGGGGAGACCCAGTACTTC
few	13	TRBV19	.	TRBJ1-1	CASKNREGTEAFF	TGTGCCAGTAAAAACAGGGAAGGCACTGAAGCTTTCTTT
once	15	TRBV6-6	TRBD1	TRBJ2-3	CASQRQGLITDTQYF	TGTGCCAGCCAAAGACAGGGTCTAATCACAGATACGCAGTATTTT
once	13	TRBV27	.	TRBJ2-7	CASSPLSSYEQYF	TGTGCCAGCAGTCCCCTGAGCTCCTACGAGCAGTACTTC
once	11	TRBV6-6	.	TRBJ1-1	CAGGAGTEAFF	TGTGCCGGAGGAGCAGGCACTGAAGCTTTCTTT
few	14	TRBV28	.	TRBJ2-7	CASSLKGLSYEQYF	TGTGCCAGCAGTTTAAAGGGGTTGTCCTACGAGCAGTACTTC
.	16	TRBV28	.	TRBJ1-3	CASSSTPPSSGNTIYF	TGTGCCAGCAGTTCCACCCCCCCCAGCTCTGGAAACACCATATATTTT
.	14	TRBV5-4	.	TRBJ1-4	CASSLGTDNEKLFF	TGTGCCAGCAGCTTGGGGACAGATAATGAAAAACTGTTTTTT
.	16	TRBV6-6	TRBD1	TRBJ2-5	CASSYQGDRGGETQYF	TGTGCCAGCAGTTACCAGGGGGACAGGGGAGGAGAGACCCAGTACTTC
.	17	TRBV27	TRBD2	TRBJ2-7	CASSLRTSGRATYEQYF	TGTGCCAGCAGTTTAAGGACTAGCGGGAGGGCTACCTACGAGCAGTACTTC
.	14	TRBV10-2	.	TRBJ2-3	CASRNRVGTDTQYF	TGCGCCAGCAGGAACAGGGTCGGCACAGATACGCAGTATTTT
.	17	TRBV11-2	TRBD2	TRBJ2-7	CASSLAGTSGGAYEQYF	TGTGCCAGCAGCTTGGCCGGGACTAGCGGAGGTGCCTACGAGCAGTACTTC
few	12	TRBV19	.	TRBJ2-1	CATHSSYNEQFF	TGTGCCACGCACAGCTCCTACAATGAGCAGTTCTTC
.	16	TRBV5-1	TRBD2	TRBJ2-3	CASSFQRGGITDTQYF	TGCGCCAGCAGCTTCCAGCGGGGGGGCATTACAGATACGCAGTATTTT
.	16	TRBV15	.	TRBJ1-2	CATSRDQRGQHYGYTF	TGTGCCACCAGCAGAGACCAAAGGGGACAACACTATGGCTACACCTTC
.	15	TRBV5-4	TRBD1	TRBJ2-1	CASSLIHRGPNEQFF	TGTGCCAGCAGCTTGATCCACAGGGGGCCCAATGAGCAGTTCTTC
.	15	TRBV9	.	TRBJ2-7	CASSTHLGRTVEQYF	TGTGCCAGCAGCACCCACCTGGGCCGTACTGTGGAGCAGTACTTC
few	13	TRBV6-1	.	TRBJ2-7	CASTVTGIHEQYF	TGTGCCAGCACGGTAACAGGGATTCACGAGCAGTACTTC
.	14	TRBV6-6	.	TRBJ1-1	CASSPPGADTEAFF	TGTGCCAGCAGCCCCCCAGGGGCGGACACTGAAGCTTTCTTT
.	15	TRBV30	TRBD2	TRBJ2-7	CAWSVHGGLVYEQYF	TGTGCCTGGAGTGTACACGGGGGACTAGTCTACGAGCAGTACTTC
.	16	TRBV9	TRBD2	TRBJ2-1	CASSSQSGGINNEQFF	TGTGCCAGCAGCTCCCAGAGCGGGGGCATTAACAATGAGCAGTTCTTC